Here is one T cell receptor (beta chain) with its context. The sample belongs to a study of blood T cell repertoires in COVID-19. About the study: Collection of acute and convalescent COVID-19 samples took place in the United States, Italy and Spain. In each case, the material was cDNA or gDNA derived from T cells, B-cell-depleted T cells, or PBMCs.

The germline gives CDR1 ENHRY, CDR2 SYGVKD. V lost 11 bases and J lost 5; bases outside the gene matches: 10. The CDR3 is 13 amino acids. Under the authors' procedure: Cell counts per sample came from amplifying reference gene primers. Assay used: immunoSEQ multiplex PCR; TCRdb lists only in-frame clones, some missing. The V and J calls and the clone size are those of that table, but D and trimming were determined from the DNA. Here the sample spans fewer than 200,000 clones, about 93% being singletons. The chain employs TRBV10-3 and TRBJ2-5; 8 positions match TRBD2. The sequence derives from a woman between 45 and 65 years old with acute or convalescent COVID-19. Material: peripheral blood. The CDR3 region is CAVGGLEKETQYF. The CDR3 DNA is TGTGCCGTAGGGGGACTAGAGAAGGAGACCCAGTACTTC.